Below, 18 T cell receptor beta chains from the same sample are listed, as sequenced in a study of T-cell memory formation after mild COVID-19. TCRdb called the 5' RACE reads again in MiXCR, with one record for every CDR3 protein. The table has about 170,000 distinct CDR3 sequences, 10% to 15% seen once. Sequences were obtained from PBMCs or a T cell subset sorted from them (not recorded which). The receptors derive from a man aged 18 to 29 who had mild COVID-19 (a few samples of this study predate the infection). Cell type and time point are not known.

As DNA, the CDR3 is TGTGCCACCAGTGACCGCACCGGGGAGCTGTTTTTT. Protein product: CATSDRTGELFF. V is TRBV24-1 and J is TRBJ2-2; no clear D gene. Germline V gives CDR1 KGHDR, CDR2 SFDVKD. V lost 4 bases to trimming and J lost 4 bases, with 3 bases between them. CDR3 length: 12 amino acids.

This clonotype was counted many times. One end of the junction does not line up with germline, which may come from a read error. The genes are TRBV5-1 and TRBJ2-1; possibly TRBD1 for D (7 bases). The CDR3 covers 15 residues. The germline V gene has CDR1 SGHRS and CDR2 YFSETQ. In nucleotides, the CDR3 is TGTGCCAGCAGCTTAGCAGGGGGGACCTACAATGAGCAGTTCTTC. Translating it yields CASSLAGGTYNEQFF.

This chain connects TRBV5-1 to TRBJ2-2; unclear D gene. CDR1 SGHRS and CDR2 YFSETQ come from the germline V gene. The CDR3 loop spans 13 amino acids. The V gene lost 2 bases and the J gene lost 3 bases, with 5 bases spanning the gap. This CDR3 reads CASSFMDTGELFF. The CDR3 nucleotides are TGCGCCAGCAGCTTTATGGACACCGGGGAGCTGTTTTTT.

This clonotype has more than one count but fewer than ten. The chain is built from TRBV20-1 and TRBJ1-3; 7 bases agree with TRBD1. V gave up 4 bases and J gave up 4 bases; unmatched junction bases: 4. Germline CDR1 DFQATT, CDR2 SNEGSKA (reference sequence). This CDR3 region has 13 residues. In nucleotides, the CDR3 is TGCAGTGCTAAAGGGGGCGCCGGAAACACCATATATTTT. Amino acid sequence: CSAKGGAGNTIYF.

The chain has TRBV29-1 and TRBJ2-5, with D unresolved. CDR3 length: 13 amino acids. Trimming removed 3 bases from V and 5 bases from J, with 13 bases in between. Germline CDR1 and CDR2: SQVTM and ANQGSEA. The CDR3 nucleotides read TGCAGCGTTGATATCATAGGGCTGGAGACCCAGTACTTC. Its translation is CSVDIIGLETQYF.

This clonotype was detected a few times. The CDR3 nucleotides are TGTGCCAGCAGTTACGCGAGGGGGACGGAGACCCAGTACTTC. Translation: CASSYARGTETQYF. The chain recombines TRBV6-5 with TRBJ2-5, with TRBD1 as a possible D gene (6 bases). The CDR3 totals 14 residues. The V gene lost 2 bases and the J gene lost 5 bases, with 12 bases spanning the gap. Germline V gives CDR1 MNHEY, CDR2 SVGAGI.

This chain connects TRBV5-1 to TRBJ1-1; a possible D gene is TRBD1 (5 bases). Trimming stripped 3 bases from V and 5 bases from J, with 17 bases between. The CDR3 is 15 amino acids. Germline CDR1 and CDR2: SGHRS and YFSETQ. The CDR3 region has the DNA TGCGCCAGCAGCTCGGACCCGGGGAAGGGGACTGAAGCTTTCTTT. Its translation: CASSSDPGKGTEAFF.

V is TRBV20-1 and J is TRBJ2-7, with D maybe TRBD2 (7 bases). The CDR3 has 14 amino acids. V was shortened by 2 bases and J by 1 base, with 12 bases between the two germline ends. Germline V lookup: CDR1 DFQATT, CDR2 SNEGSKA (reference sequence). The CDR3 loop is CSARPGRGSYEQYV. CDR3 coding DNA: TGCAGTGCTAGACCAGGGAGGGGGTCCTACGAGCAGTACGTC.

This clonotype appeared a few times. The chain carries TRBV5-1 and TRBJ2-5; 8 bases fit TRBD2. The trim removed 4 bases at V and 5 bases at J, leaving 13 bases unmatched. Germline V CDR1 and CDR2: SGHRS, YFSETQ. There are 16 residues in the CDR3. This CDR3 is CASSNSGGPFGETQYF. DNA for the CDR3: TGCGCCAGCAGCAACTCGGGGGGGCCGTTCGGGGAGACCCAGTACTTC.

The chain combines TRBV20-1 with TRBJ1-5, with TRBD1 matching 11 bases. This CDR3 has 16 residues. CDR1 is DFQATT and CDR2 is SNEGSKA in the germline V gene (reference sequence). The junction had 11 bases not matched to a gene; V was cut back by 5 bases and J by 5 bases. The CDR3 bases are TGCAGTGCTCCTCGGACAGGGGGCAATCGGGATCAGCCCCAGCATTTT. It specifies CSAPRTGGNRDQPQHF.

The genes are TRBV25-1 and TRBJ2-7; no firm D call. V was cut by 0 bases and J by 3 bases, with 6 bases left in between. Germline values: CDR1 MGHDK, CDR2 SYGVNS. The CDR3 sequence is 13 residues long. The CDR3 bases are TGTGCCAGCAGTGAATATCCAGACTACGAGCAGTACTTC. Amino acid sequence: CASSEYPDYEQYF.

This clonotype showed up just a few times. Here the CDR3 DNA reads TGTGCCAGCAGCCAAGATAGCGGACTCCGCACAGATACGCAGTATTTT. Amino acids: CASSQDSGLRTDTQYF. The V gene is TRBV3-1, the J gene TRBJ2-3; D may be TRBD2 (6 bases). V was clipped by 0 bases and J by 1 base, with 11 bases between them. The CDR3 spans 16 residues. CDR1 is LGHDT and CDR2 is YNNKEL in the germline V gene (reference sequence).

The chain links TRBV12-3 or TRBV12-4 to TRBJ1-5; the D gene is possibly TRBD1 (5 bases). The ends were cut back, 6 bases at V and 2 bases at J, with 17 bases in the middle. The length of the CDR3 is 16 residues. CDR3 sequence (DNA): TGTGCCAGCAGATTGAGTCTGGGGCTGCGCAATCAGCCCCAGCATTTT. Its protein is CASRLSLGLRNQPQHF.

Only a few counts were recorded for this clonotype. The V and J genes are TRBV5-6 and TRBJ2-7, with D possibly matching TRBD1 (6 bases). The CDR3 spans 13 residues. Germline V CDR1 and CDR2: SGHDT, YYEEEE. The V gene lost 3 bases and the J gene lost 3 bases, with 10 bases spanning the gap. The chain's CDR3 is CASSSGTIYEQYF. CDR3 nucleotide sequence: TGTGCCAGCAGCTCCGGGACAATCTACGAGCAGTACTTC.

This clonotype showed up just a few times. The chain links TRBV14 to TRBJ1-2; D ambiguous. The CDR3 has 13 residues. The V gene's germline CDR1 is SGHDN and CDR2 FVKESK. Trimming removed 2 bases from V and 4 bases from J, with 8 bases in between. The CDR3 DNA sequence: TGTGCCAGCAGCCAAACCCGGGGCTATGGCTACACCTTC. It is translated as CASSQTRGYGYTF.

This chain joins TRBV20-1 and TRBJ1-1, with TRBD1 matching over 7 bases. The junction had 3 bases not matched to a gene; V was cut back by 5 bases and J by 0 bases. The CDR3 spans 13 residues. Germline-derived CDR1 and CDR2 are DFQATT and SNEGSKA (reference sequence). This chain's CDR3 is CSARQGMNTEAFF. The CDR3 nucleotides read TGCAGTGCTCGACAGGGAATGAACACTGAAGCTTTCTTT.

This clonotype has only a few counts. CDR3 DNA sequence: TGTGCCAGCAGCTTAACACAGGGCTATGGCTACACCTTC. Protein: CASSLTQGYGYTF. The V call is TRBV7-3, the J call TRBJ1-2, with a possible D match to TRBD1 (6 bases). Germline assignment: CDR1 SGHTA and CDR2 FQGTGA. V was cut by 0 bases and J by 4 bases, with 6 bases left in between. The CDR3 is 13 amino acids. Full variable domain (missing parts from reference TRBV7-3 and TRBJ1-2): GAGVSQTPSNKVTEKGKYVELRCDPISGHTALYWYRQSLGQGPEFLIYFQGTGAADDSGLPNDRFFAVRPEGSVSTLKIQRTERGDSAVYLCASSLTQGYGYTFGSGTRLTVV.

A few counts support this clonotype. This chain joins TRBV5-1 and TRBJ1-4, with unresolved D. The ends were cut back, 2 bases at V and 12 bases at J, with 8 bases in the middle. There are 11 residues in the CDR3. The V gene's germline CDR1 is SGHRS and CDR2 YFSETQ. The DNA of the CDR3 is TGCGCCAGCAGCTTCTCGGGAGAACTGTTTTTT. Its translation is CASSFSGELFF.